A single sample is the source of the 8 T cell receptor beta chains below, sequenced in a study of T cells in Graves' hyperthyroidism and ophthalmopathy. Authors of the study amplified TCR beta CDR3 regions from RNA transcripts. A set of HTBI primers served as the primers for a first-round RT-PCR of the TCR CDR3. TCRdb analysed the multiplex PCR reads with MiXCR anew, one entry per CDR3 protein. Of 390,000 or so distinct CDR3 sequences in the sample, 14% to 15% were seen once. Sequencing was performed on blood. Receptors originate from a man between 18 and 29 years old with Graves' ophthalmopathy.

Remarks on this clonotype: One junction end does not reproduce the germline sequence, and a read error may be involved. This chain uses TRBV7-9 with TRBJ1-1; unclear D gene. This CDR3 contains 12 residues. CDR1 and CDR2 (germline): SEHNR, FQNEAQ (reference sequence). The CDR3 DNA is TGTGCCAGCAGCCTAAGAGGTACTGGAGCTTTCTTT. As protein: CASSLRGTGAFF.

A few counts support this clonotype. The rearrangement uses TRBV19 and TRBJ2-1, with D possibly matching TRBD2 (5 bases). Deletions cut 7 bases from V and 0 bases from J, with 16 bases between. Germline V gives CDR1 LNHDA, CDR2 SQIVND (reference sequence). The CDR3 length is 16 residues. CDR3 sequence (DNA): TGTGCCAGTACCTCCGGGCGGGCCGACTCCTACAATGAGCAGTTCTTC. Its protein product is CASTSGRADSYNEQFF.

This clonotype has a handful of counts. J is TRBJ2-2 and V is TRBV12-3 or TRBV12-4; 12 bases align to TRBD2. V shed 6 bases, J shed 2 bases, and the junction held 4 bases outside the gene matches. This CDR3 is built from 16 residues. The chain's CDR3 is CASSTGLAGNTGELFF. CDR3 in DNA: TGTGCCAGCAGCACGGGACTAGCGGGTAACACCGGGGAGCTGTTTTTT.

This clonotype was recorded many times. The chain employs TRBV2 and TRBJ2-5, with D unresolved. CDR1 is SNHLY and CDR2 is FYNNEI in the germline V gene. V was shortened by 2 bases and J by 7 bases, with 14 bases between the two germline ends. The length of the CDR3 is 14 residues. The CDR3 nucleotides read TGTGCCAGCAGTGAACAGCAAGAAGCTGGGACCCAGTACTTC. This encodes CASSEQQEAGTQYF.

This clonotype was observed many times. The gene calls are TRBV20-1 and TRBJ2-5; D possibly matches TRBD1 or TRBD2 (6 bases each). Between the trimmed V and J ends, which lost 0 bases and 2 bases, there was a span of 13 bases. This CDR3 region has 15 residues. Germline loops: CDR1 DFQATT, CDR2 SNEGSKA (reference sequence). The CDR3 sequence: CSARDARGAQETQYF. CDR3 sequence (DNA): TGCAGTGCTAGAGATGCTAGGGGGGCACAAGAGACCCAGTACTTC.

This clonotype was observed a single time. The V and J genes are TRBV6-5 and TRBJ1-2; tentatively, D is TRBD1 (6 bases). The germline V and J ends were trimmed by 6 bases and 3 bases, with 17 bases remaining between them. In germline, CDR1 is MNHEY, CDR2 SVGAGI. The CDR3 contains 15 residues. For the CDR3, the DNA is TGTGCCAGCAGATACACAGGGAGCCCCGACTATGGCTACACCTTC. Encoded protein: CASRYTGSPDYGYTF.

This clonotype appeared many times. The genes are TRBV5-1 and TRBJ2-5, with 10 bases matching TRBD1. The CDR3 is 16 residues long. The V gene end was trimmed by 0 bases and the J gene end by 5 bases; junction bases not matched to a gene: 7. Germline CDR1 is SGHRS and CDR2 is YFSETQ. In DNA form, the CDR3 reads TGCGCCAGCAGCTTGGGCCCGACAGGGGGCTTGGAGACCCAGTACTTC. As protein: CASSLGPTGGLETQYF.

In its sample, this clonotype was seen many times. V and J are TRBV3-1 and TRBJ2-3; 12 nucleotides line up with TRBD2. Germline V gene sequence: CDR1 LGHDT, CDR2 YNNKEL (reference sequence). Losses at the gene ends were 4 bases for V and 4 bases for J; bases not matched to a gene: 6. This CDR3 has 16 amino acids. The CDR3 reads CASSLRLAGAPDTQYF. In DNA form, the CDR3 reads TGTGCCAGCAGCCTCAGACTAGCGGGGGCCCCAGATACGCAGTATTTT.